This is a list of T cell receptor beta chains from one sample in a study of blood T cell repertoires in COVID-19. Profiled with immunoSEQ multiplex PCR; TCRdb holds only in-frame clones, not every one. This sample has over 200,000 clones; about nine tenths occur once, and the top ten carry approximately 3.8%. Sample: peripheral blood. These receptors were taken from a man aged 55 to 69 who had recovered from COVID-19. CDR3s include the opening cysteine and the closing phenylalanine or tryptophan. Each record gives: D gene, clone size, V gene, J gene, CDR3 DNA, CDR3 protein. The D gene is left open where the match is weak. Expanded clones get a size class; other rows say once, few or many, or leave the size out.

d_call: .
clone_size: .
v_call: TRBV6-5
j_call: TRBJ1-1
cdr3_nt: TGTGCCAGCTTGGGACAAATCACTGAAGCTTTCTTT
cdr3_aa: CASLGQITEAFF

d_call: TRBD1
clone_size: .
v_call: TRBV4-2
j_call: TRBJ2-7
cdr3_nt: TGTGCCAGCAGCCTCACGGATACAGGGGCCTACGAGCAGTACTTC
cdr3_aa: CASSLTDTGAYEQYF

d_call: TRBD1
clone_size: .
v_call: TRBV6-5
j_call: TRBJ2-1
cdr3_nt: TGTGCCAGCAGTCATCCCGGGACAGTTGAGCAGTTCTTC
cdr3_aa: CASSHPGTVEQFF

d_call: .
clone_size: once
v_call: TRBV19
j_call: TRBJ1-6
cdr3_nt: TGTGCCAGCGACGGGGGGGGTAATTGGAATTCACCCCTCCACTTT
cdr3_aa: CASDGGGNWNSPLHF

d_call: .
clone_size: .
v_call: TRBV3-1/TRBV3-2
j_call: TRBJ2-3
cdr3_nt: TGTGCCAGCAGCCAAGTCGGAGATACGCAGTATTTT
cdr3_aa: CASSQVGDTQYF

d_call: .
clone_size: .
v_call: TRBV6-5
j_call: TRBJ1-6
cdr3_nt: TGTGCCAGCAGTTACCAGAGAACACAGAATTCACCCCTCCACTTT
cdr3_aa: CASSYQRTQNSPLHF

d_call: TRBD1
clone_size: .
v_call: TRBV6-5
j_call: TRBJ1-1
cdr3_nt: TGTGCCAGCAGTTACACCCAGGGGGCAGGGTATACTGAAGCTTTCTTT
cdr3_aa: CASSYTQGAGYTEAFF

d_call: .
clone_size: .
v_call: TRBV14
j_call: TRBJ2-7
cdr3_nt: TGTGCCAGCAGCTTTACGGGGGTCCACGAGCAGTACTTC
cdr3_aa: CASSFTGVHEQYF

d_call: .
clone_size: .
v_call: TRBV7-2
j_call: TRBJ1-4
cdr3_nt: TGTGCCAGCAGCTTAGGGGCAGGGAGGTCACTGAGTGAAAAACTGTTTTTT
cdr3_aa: CASSLGAGRSLSEKLFF

d_call: .
clone_size: few
v_call: TRBV6-1
j_call: TRBJ2-1
cdr3_nt: TGTGCCAGCAGTGAAGCTAAAAATCGCGGGCGGTCCGCCTACAATGAGCAGTTCTTC
cdr3_aa: CASSEAKNRGRSAYNEQFF

d_call: TRBD2
clone_size: .
v_call: TRBV2
j_call: TRBJ2-5
cdr3_nt: TGTGCCAGCGCTACCCAGCGGGGATCAGAGACCCAGTACTTC
cdr3_aa: CASATQRGSETQYF

d_call: TRBD2
clone_size: .
v_call: TRBV18
j_call: TRBJ2-1
cdr3_nt: TGTGCCAGCTCACCGGGACTAGCGGGGGCATACAATGAGCAGTTCTTC
cdr3_aa: CASSPGLAGAYNEQFF

d_call: .
clone_size: .
v_call: TRBV9
j_call: TRBJ2-5
cdr3_nt: TGTGCCAGCAGCGTCACAGCGAGGGGGGAGACCCAGTACTTC
cdr3_aa: CASSVTARGETQYF

d_call: .
clone_size: .
v_call: TRBV30
j_call: TRBJ1-3
cdr3_nt: TGTGCCTGGAGTGTACGGCGGCGCTCTGGAAACACCATATATTTT
cdr3_aa: CAWSVRRRSGNTIYF

d_call: .
clone_size: .
v_call: TRBV5-1
j_call: TRBJ2-3
cdr3_nt: TGCGCCAGCACACCGCTAGCCACAGATACGCAGTATTTT
cdr3_aa: CASTPLATDTQYF

d_call: .
clone_size: .
v_call: TRBV4-1
j_call: TRBJ2-7
cdr3_nt: TGCGCCAGCAGCCAAGGCGGCTCCGAGCAGTACTTC
cdr3_aa: CASSQGGSEQYF

d_call: .
clone_size: .
v_call: TRBV5-1
j_call: TRBJ2-5
cdr3_nt: TGCGCCAGCAGCGGTGACAGAAAATCCCTCCAAGAGACCCAGTACTTC
cdr3_aa: CASSGDRKSLQETQYF

d_call: .
clone_size: once
v_call: TRBV11-2
j_call: TRBJ2-7
cdr3_nt: TGTGCCAGCAGCGCTCCCTCGGTCTACGAGCAGTACTTC
cdr3_aa: CASSAPSVYEQYF

d_call: TRBD2
clone_size: .
v_call: TRBV19
j_call: TRBJ2-2
cdr3_nt: TGTGCCAGTAGTCTCCTGGCCGGGCGGGGGACCGGGGAGCTGTTTTTT
cdr3_aa: CASSLLAGRGTGELFF

d_call: TRBD2
clone_size: .
v_call: TRBV6-2/TRBV6-3
j_call: TRBJ2-7
cdr3_nt: TGTGCCAGCAGTACTGGACTAGCCAACTACGAGCAGTACTTC
cdr3_aa: CASSTGLANYEQYF

d_call: .
clone_size: .
v_call: TRBV30
j_call: TRBJ2-5
cdr3_nt: TGTGCCTGGAGTGCTTGGGGCGGATGGCAAGAGACCCAGTACTTC
cdr3_aa: CAWSAWGGWQETQYF

d_call: TRBD1
clone_size: .
v_call: TRBV19
j_call: TRBJ1-2
cdr3_nt: TGTGCCAGTAGTATCGGAGGGTACAGGGGAAGTCACTATGGCTACACCTTC
cdr3_aa: CASSIGGYRGSHYGYTF

d_call: .
clone_size: few
v_call: TRBV7-9
j_call: TRBJ2-7
cdr3_nt: TGTGCCAGCAGCTACCCGGGCCAAGGGGAATACGAGCAGTACTTC
cdr3_aa: CASSYPGQGEYEQYF

d_call: TRBD2
clone_size: once
v_call: TRBV5-4
j_call: TRBJ2-7
cdr3_nt: TGTGCCAGCAGCTTCCTAGCGGGGGGGAGGTACGAGCAGTACTTC
cdr3_aa: CASSFLAGGRYEQYF

d_call: .
clone_size: .
v_call: TRBV3-1/TRBV3-2
j_call: TRBJ1-2
cdr3_nt: TGTGCCAGCAGCCGCGGGACGGATGGCTACACCTTC
cdr3_aa: CASSRGTDGYTF

d_call: TRBD1
clone_size: .
v_call: TRBV5-6
j_call: TRBJ2-1
cdr3_nt: TGTGCCAGCAGCGTAGACTCAGGGGGCTCCTACAATGAGCAGTTCTTC
cdr3_aa: CASSVDSGGSYNEQFF

d_call: .
clone_size: .
v_call: TRBV6-2/TRBV6-3
j_call: TRBJ1-2
cdr3_nt: TGTGCCAGCAGCTTGACATGGGAGACCTTCTATGGCTACACCTTC
cdr3_aa: CASSLTWETFYGYTF

d_call: .
clone_size: .
v_call: TRBV11-2
j_call: TRBJ2-7
cdr3_nt: TGTGCCAGCAGCTTAGCCCTCCCGGGGGTAAACTACGAGCAGTACTTC
cdr3_aa: CASSLALPGVNYEQYF

d_call: .
clone_size: once
v_call: TRBV29-1
j_call: TRBJ1-2
cdr3_nt: TGCAGCGTTGACACAGAGAGTGGCTATGGCTACACCTTC
cdr3_aa: CSVDTESGYGYTF

d_call: TRBD1
clone_size: few
v_call: TRBV18
j_call: TRBJ2-7
cdr3_nt: TGTGCCAGCTCAACCACCGGGACAGGCGTTTCCTACGAGCAGTACTTC
cdr3_aa: CASSTTGTGVSYEQYF

d_call: TRBD1
clone_size: .
v_call: TRBV3-1/TRBV3-2
j_call: TRBJ1-1
cdr3_nt: TGTGCCAGCAGCCAAGGTCGGCCCCGGGACAGGGGTTTCGCTGAAGCTTTCTTT
cdr3_aa: CASSQGRPRDRGFAEAFF

d_call: TRBD2
clone_size: .
v_call: TRBV9
j_call: TRBJ2-1
cdr3_nt: TGTGCCAGCAGCAATAGCGGGGGGGCCGATAATGAGCAGTTCTTC
cdr3_aa: CASSNSGGADNEQFF